These 24 T cell receptor beta chains were all obtained from the same sample, sequenced in a study of cytomegalovirus exposure and HLA in healthy donors. Researchers ran the PCR with 60 Vbeta and 13 Jbeta primers. Some clones are missing from TCRdb's copy, which holds only in-frame ones; the method was immunoSEQ multiplex PCR. This sample has about 140,000 clones; over 75% occur once, and the top ten carry 8.8%. The specimen sequenced was PBMCs. These receptors came from a woman aged 45-65 years in good health and CMV-seropositive.

V gene TRBV30 combines with J gene TRBJ1-5; maybe TRBD1 (5 bases). V was cut by 4 bases and J by 0 bases, with 16 bases left in between. Germline CDR1 is GTSNPN and CDR2 is SVGIG (reference sequence). CDR3 length equals 16 residues. This chain's CDR3 is CAWTPWGGDSNQPQHF. For the CDR3, the DNA is TGTGCCTGGACCCCCTGGGGGGGAGATAGCAATCAGCCCCAGCATTTT.

The chain carries TRBV4-3 and TRBJ2-3; D gene unclear. The CDR3 extends over 13 amino acids. V dropped 0 bases and J dropped 11 bases, with 12 bases sitting between them. Per germline, CDR1 LGHNA and CDR2 YSLEER. This chain's CDR3 is CASSQDLPGGQYF. The CDR3, as DNA: TGCGCCAGCAGCCAAGATCTCCCTGGCGGGCAGTATTTT.

CDR3 in amino acids: CASSFGGDYVYGYTF. The CDR3 DNA follows: TGTGCCAGCAGTTTCGGGGGAGATTACGTCTATGGCTACACCTTC. The V gene is TRBV28, the J gene TRBJ1-2, with TRBD1 as a possible D gene (5 bases). Between the trimmed V and J ends, which lost 3 bases and 4 bases, there was a span of 15 bases. CDR1 is MDHEN and CDR2 is SYDVKM in the germline V gene. The CDR3 is 15 residues long.

In this sample, this clone turned up once. The rearrangement uses TRBV2 and TRBJ1-4; 8 nucleotides align to TRBD1. This CDR3 comprises 15 residues. Germline V lookup: CDR1 SNHLY, CDR2 FYNNEI. The V gene end was trimmed by 6 bases and the J gene end by 7 bases; junction bases not matched to a gene: 10. The CDR3, as DNA: TGTGCCAGCAGGACTCTTCGGACAGGGATTGAAAAACTGTTTTTT. Amino acid sequence: CASRTLRTGIEKLFF.

About this clone itself: Relative to the germline gene, one junction end is altered; a read error may explain this. Different DNA sequences within this sample yield the same CDR3. The chain has TRBV7-9 and TRBJ2-7, with 7 nucleotides matching TRBD1. The CDR3 length is 14 residues. Looked up from germline, CDR1 is SEHNR and CDR2 is FQNEAQ (reference sequence). The CDR3 nucleotides are TGTGCCAGCAGTTTAACAGGGGTCATCTACGAGCAGTACTTT. It encodes CASSLTGVIYEQYF. The variable domain in full, completed from reference TRBV7-9 and TRBJ2-7, reads DTGVSQNPRHKITKRGQNVTFRCDPISEHNRLYWYRQTLGQGPEFLTYFQNEAQLEKSRLLSDRFSAERPKGSFSTLEIQRTEQGDSAMYLCASSLTGVIYEQYFGPGTRLTVT.

Concerning this clone itself: The same CDR3 also results from other DNA sequences found in this sample. V usage is TRBV10-3 and J usage is TRBJ2-7; 7 nucleotides line up with TRBD2. The germline V gene encodes CDR1 ENHRY and CDR2 SYGVKD. CDR3 length equals 14 residues. Trimming took 4 bases from V and 1 from J; bases not matched to a gene: 4. CDR3 region: CAISGERGSYEQYF. Here the CDR3 DNA reads TGTGCCATCAGTGGTGAGCGGGGATCCTACGAGCAGTACTTC.

The chain carries TRBV7-9 and TRBJ2-5; 9 bases match TRBD2. The end of the DNA aligns better with TRBJ2-7, so the J call may be wrong. CDR1 and CDR2 from the germline V gene are SEHNR and FQNEAQ (reference sequence). The CDR3 is 14 residues long. CDR3 residues: CASNPLAGTYEQYF. CDR3 sequence (DNA): TGTGCCAGCAATCCCCTAGCGGGGACCTACGAGCAGTACTTC.

The sample holds a few counts of this clone. The rearrangement joins TRBV2 to TRBJ1-2; weak D call: TRBD1 (6 bases). With 5 bases removed from V and 8 bases from J, the gap between germline ends came to 18 bases. Germline assignment: CDR1 SNHLY and CDR2 FYNNEI. CDR3 length equals 14 residues. The CDR3 DNA reads TGTGCCAGCAGTCTCCCCCGGCGCAGGGGAGGCTACACCTTC. Its protein product is CASSLPRRRGGYTF. The full variable domain, with the rest looked up from reference TRBV2 and TRBJ1-2, is EPEVTQTPSHQVTQMGQEVILRCVPISNHLYFYWYRQILGQKVEFLVSFYNNEISEKSEIFDDQFSVERPDGSNFTLKIRSTKLEDSAMYFCASSLPRRRGGYTFGSGTRLTVV.

The chain has TRBV9 and TRBJ2-5, with D possibly matching TRBD1 (5 bases). The CDR3 spans 17 residues. V was clipped by 0 bases and J by 5 bases, with 20 bases between them. In germline, CDR1 is SGDLS, CDR2 YYNGEE. CDR3 loop: CASSVAAVDGAWETQYF. CDR3 nucleotide sequence: TGTGCCAGCAGCGTAGCAGCCGTCGATGGGGCATGGGAGACCCAGTACTTC. Full variable domain (rest looked up from reference TRBV9 and TRBJ2-5): DSGVTQTPKHLITATGQRVTLRCSPRSGDLSVYWYQQSLDQGLQFLIQYYNGEERAKGNILERFSAQQFPDLHSELNLSSLELGDSALYFCASSVAAVDGAWETQYFGPGTRLLVL.

Worth noting for this clone: Compared with germline, one end of the junction differs, possibly owing to a read error. The rearrangement joins TRBV30 to TRBJ1-2; no firm D call. In germline, CDR1 is GTSNPN, CDR2 SVGIG (reference sequence). The CDR3 runs to 13 residues. DNA for the CDR3: TGTGCCTGGAGTGTTTTGGGTAACTATGACTACACCTTC. Translating gives CAWSVLGNYDYTF.

This chain uses TRBV9 with TRBJ1-4; D may be TRBD1 (6 bases). The CDR3 has 14 amino acids. Looked up from germline, CDR1 is SGDLS and CDR2 is YYNGEE. V dropped 6 bases and J dropped 0 bases, with 9 bases sitting between them. The CDR3 loop is CASTPGATNEKLFF. The CDR3 coding sequence is TGTGCCAGCACCCCAGGGGCAACTAATGAAAAACTGTTTTTT.

This chain links TRBV7-2 with TRBJ1-2; D not certain. Germline V gene sequence: CDR1 SGHTA, CDR2 FQGNSA. This CDR3 is 13 amino acids long. The germline V and J ends were trimmed by 1 base and 8 bases, with 11 bases remaining between them. The CDR3 region has the DNA TGTGCCAGCAGCTTAGTGGTTAGGGAGGGCTACACCTTC. Protein sequence: CASSLVVREGYTF.

J is TRBJ1-1 and V is TRBV2, with D perhaps matching TRBD1 (6 bases). This CDR3 spans 13 amino acids. Germline V gene sequence: CDR1 SNHLY, CDR2 FYNNEI. Trimming shortened V by 3 bases and J by 7 bases, and 12 bases separated the two germline ends. The CDR3 region has the DNA TGTGCCAGCAGTGAGTCGCCCAGGGGTGAAGCTTTCTTT. Its translation: CASSESPRGEAFF. The full variable domain, in which reference TRBV2 and TRBJ1-1 provide the parts outside the CDR3, is EPEVTQTPSHQVTQMGQEVILRCVPISNHLYFYWYRQILGQKVEFLVSFYNNEISEKSEIFDDQFSVERPDGSNFTLKIRSTKLEDSAMYFCASSESPRGEAFFGQGTRLTVV.

On this clone itself: The junction departs from the called germline gene at one end, perhaps through a read error. The chain links TRBV19 to TRBJ2-7; 7 bases line up with TRBD2. The CDR3 contains 13 residues. The germline gives CDR1 LNHDA, CDR2 SQIVND (reference sequence). The DNA of the CDR3 is TGTGCCAGTAGTATATCGGGGGGAAACTCGGAGCACTTC. It encodes CASSISGGNSEHF.

The chain links TRBV5-6 to TRBJ2-1; tentative D call: TRBD2 (6 bases). Trimming removed 4 bases at V and 8 bases at J, with 16 bases between. CDR1 is SGHDT and CDR2 is YYEEEE in the germline V gene. The CDR3 runs to 14 residues. The CDR3 DNA follows: TGTGCCAGCAGCCGTATCGGGGGTTCGGATGAGCAGTTCTTC. This encodes CASSRIGGSDEQFF.

The rearrangement links TRBV6-5 to TRBJ1-1, with D unresolved. The V end was cut by 6 bases, the J end by 0 bases, with 11 bases between. CDR1 MNHEY and CDR2 SVGAGI come from the germline V gene. This CDR3 has 14 residues. This CDR3 reads CASSPGVLNTEAFF. The DNA for the CDR3 is TGTGCCAGCAGCCCCGGGGTACTGAACACTGAAGCTTTCTTT.

The chain joins TRBV28 to TRBJ1-2; D perhaps matches TRBD1 (6 bases). V was cut by 5 bases and J by 7 bases, with 20 bases left in between. The CDR3 length is 15 residues. Looked up from germline, CDR1 is MDHEN and CDR2 is SYDVKM. This CDR3 reads CASSPAAGAYAGYTF. For the CDR3, the DNA is TGTGCCAGCAGTCCCGCGGCAGGGGCTTACGCTGGCTACACCTTC.

V is TRBV21-1 and J is TRBJ2-2; the table's D gene call, TRBD2, was not cross checked with the DNA. TRBV21-1 is noted as a pseudogene. CDR3 size: 12 residues. The CDR3 nucleotides are TGTGCTGAGCGGGGGGAGGGCGGGGAGCTGTTTTTT. As protein: CAERGEGGELFF.

The genes are TRBV2 and TRBJ1-5; 10 nucleotides align to TRBD1. This CDR3 has 22 residues. J lost 2 bases, V lost 4 bases, and 23 bases had no gene match. The V gene's germline CDR1 is SNHLY and CDR2 FYNNEI. The CDR3 nucleotides are TGTGCCAGCAGTGGCGAACCAATAGTCGGACAGGGGGGGTTCGAAGGCAATCAGCCCCAGCATTTT. Its protein is CASSGEPIVGQGGFEGNQPQHF.

V and J are TRBV11-2 and TRBJ2-5; TRBD2 agrees at 7 bases. V lost 4 bases, J lost 3 bases, and 8 bases stayed unmatched. CDR1 and CDR2 (germline): SGHAT, FQNNGV. This CDR3 region has 15 residues. CDR3 sequence reads: CASSSYGTNEETQYF. The CDR3 coding sequence is TGTGCCAGCAGCTCGTATGGGACTAATGAAGAGACCCAGTACTTC.

V and J are TRBV5-6 and TRBJ1-1; 8 bases line up with TRBD1. J gave up 4 bases and V 3 bases, and 5 bases lay outside the gene matches. Per germline, CDR1 SGHDT and CDR2 YYEEEE. The CDR3 is 14 residues long. The DNA for the CDR3 is TGTGCCAGCAGCTACGGACAGGGTATCACTGAAGCTTTCTTT. The encoded protein is CASSYGQGITEAFF. Based on the CDR3 plus reference TRBV5-6 and TRBJ1-1, the full variable domain is DAGVTQSPTHLIKTRGQQVTLRCSPKSGHDTVSWYQQALGQGPQFIFQYYEEEERQRGNFPDRFSGHQFPNYSSELNVNALLLGDSALYLCASSYGQGITEAFFGQGTRLTVV.

The chain employs TRBV5-4 and TRBJ2-3, with D possibly being TRBD2 (6 bases). V gave up 3 bases and J gave up 2 bases, with 22 bases separating them. Per germline, CDR1 SGHNT and CDR2 YYREEE (reference sequence). This CDR3 is built from 18 residues. The CDR3: CASSSGDRIQEFTDTQYF. Written as DNA, the CDR3 is TGTGCCAGCAGCTCGGGGGATCGGATACAGGAGTTCACAGATACGCAGTATTTT.

J is TRBJ2-7 and V is TRBV7-2; 9 bases agree with TRBD2. The CDR3 has 18 residues. Germline V gives CDR1 SGHTA, CDR2 FQGNSA. V shed 1 base and J 0 bases; nucleotides not matched to a gene: 10. The CDR3 loop reads CASSLDLSGGPSSYEQYF. CDR3 DNA: TGTGCCAGCAGCTTAGATCTTAGCGGGGGACCAAGCTCCTACGAGCAGTACTTC.

The rearrangement joins TRBV27 to TRBJ2-7, with a possible D match to TRBD2 (5 bases). V dropped 2 bases and J dropped 3 bases, with 5 bases sitting between them. This CDR3 is built from 12 residues. Germline V gene lookup returns CDR1 MNHEY and CDR2 SMNVEV (reference sequence). CDR3 residues: CASSLRGYEQYF. Here the CDR3 DNA reads TGTGCCAGCAGTTTACGGGGCTACGAGCAGTACTTC.